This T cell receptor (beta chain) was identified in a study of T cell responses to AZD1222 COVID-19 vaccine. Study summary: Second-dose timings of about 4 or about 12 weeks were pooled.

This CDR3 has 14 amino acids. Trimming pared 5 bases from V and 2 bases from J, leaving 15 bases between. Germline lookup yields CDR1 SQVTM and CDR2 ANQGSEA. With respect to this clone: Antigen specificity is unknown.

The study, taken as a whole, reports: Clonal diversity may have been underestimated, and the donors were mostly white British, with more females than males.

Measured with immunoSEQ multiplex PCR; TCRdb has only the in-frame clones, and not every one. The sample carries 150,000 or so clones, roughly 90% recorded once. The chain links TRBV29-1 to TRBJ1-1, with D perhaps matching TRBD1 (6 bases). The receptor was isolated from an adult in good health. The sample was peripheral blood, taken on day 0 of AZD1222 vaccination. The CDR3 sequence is CSVRYQGINTEAFF. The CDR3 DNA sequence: TGCAGCGTTCGATATCAGGGGATTAACACTGAAGCTTTCTTT.